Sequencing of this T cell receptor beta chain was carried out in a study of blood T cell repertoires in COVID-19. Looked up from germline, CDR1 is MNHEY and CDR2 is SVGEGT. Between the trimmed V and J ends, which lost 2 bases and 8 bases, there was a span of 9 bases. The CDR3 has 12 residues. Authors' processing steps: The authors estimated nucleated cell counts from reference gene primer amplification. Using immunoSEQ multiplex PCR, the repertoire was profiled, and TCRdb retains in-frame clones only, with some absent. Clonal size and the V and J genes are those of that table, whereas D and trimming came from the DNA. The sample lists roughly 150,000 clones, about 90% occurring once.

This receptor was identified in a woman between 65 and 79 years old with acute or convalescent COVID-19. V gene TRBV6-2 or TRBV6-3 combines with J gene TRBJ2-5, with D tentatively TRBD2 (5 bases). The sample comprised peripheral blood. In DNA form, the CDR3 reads TGTGCCAGCAGTTACGAGGGTGTAACCCAGTACTTC. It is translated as CASSYEGVTQYF.